This T cell receptor beta chain was identified during a study of beta chain features in type 1 diabetes. Study-wide results and caveats: In every one of the four CD4+ subsets, TCRB CDR3s were moderately but significantly shorter in Type 1 diabetes patients.

The isolated RNA, all of it, was reverse transcribed, so expressed TCRB transcripts were what got sequenced. Assay used: immunoSEQ multiplex PCR; TCRdb lists only in-frame clones, some missing. The sample includes under 130,000 clones, roughly 28% of them seen just once. With regard to this clone: The target antigen is unknown.

Germline-derived CDR1 and CDR2 are SNHLY and FYNNEI. The CDR3 runs 16 residues. Trimming cost V 6 bases and J 4 bases; bases outside gene matches: 7. Sequenced input: central memory CD4+ T cells from blood. The rearrangement joins TRBV2 to TRBJ2-5; 14 nucleotides agree with TRBD2. This sequence originates from a woman aged 18-35 years with type 1 diabetes. The CDR3 loop is CASRVTSGRGGETQYF. CDR3 sequence (DNA): TGTGCCAGCAGGGTGACTAGCGGGAGGGGCGGAGAGACCCAGTACTTC. The complete variable domain, with remaining parts taken from reference TRBV2 and TRBJ2-5, reads EPEVTQTPSHQVTQMGQEVILRCVPISNHLYFYWYRQILGQKVEFLVSFYNNEISEKSEIFDDQFSVERPDGSNFTLKIRSTKLEDSAMYFCASRVTSGRGGETQYFGPGTRLLVL.